The clone carrying this T cell receptor (beta chain) was detected only a few times. Its target is unknown. Repertoires were generated with immunoSEQ multiplex PCR, while TCRdb's copy carries only in-frame clones and drops some. In the table there are around 29,000 clones, over 75% of which are singletons. The sample belongs to a study of lymphopenia after photon versus proton radiotherapy. Study-wide points: Better survival with proton therapy was suggested as possible, not demonstrated. Oligoclonal CD8+ Temra expansion after nadir drove photon patients' diversity drop. Under photons, naive T cells and diversity fell while effector/memory populations rose.

The sample consisted of peripheral blood, taken from a patient treated with proton-based radiotherapy. This TCR came from a woman in her 70s with pancreatic cancer.

CDR3 DNA: TGTGCCAGCAGCTTCAAGACAGGGGTGGTTTCAGGGTCCGGGGAGCTGTTTTTT. It translates to CASSFKTGVVSGSGELFF. The rearrangement links TRBV5-6 to TRBJ2-2, with 8 bases aligning to TRBD1. CDR3 size: 18 residues. V trimming: 2 bases; J trimming: 6 bases; junction bases outside the gene matches: 15. The germline V gene encodes CDR1 SGHDT and CDR2 YYEEEE.